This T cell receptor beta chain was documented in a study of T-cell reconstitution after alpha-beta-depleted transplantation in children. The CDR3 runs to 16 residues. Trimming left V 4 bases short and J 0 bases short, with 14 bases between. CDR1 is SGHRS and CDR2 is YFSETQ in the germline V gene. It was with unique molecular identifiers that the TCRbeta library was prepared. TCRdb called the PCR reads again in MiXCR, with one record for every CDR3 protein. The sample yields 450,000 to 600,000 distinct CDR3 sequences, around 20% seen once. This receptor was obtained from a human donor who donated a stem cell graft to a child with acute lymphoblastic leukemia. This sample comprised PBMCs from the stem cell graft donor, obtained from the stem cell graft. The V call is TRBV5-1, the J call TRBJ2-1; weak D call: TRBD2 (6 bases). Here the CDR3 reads CASSDSGFPSYNEQFF. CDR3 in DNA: TGCGCCAGCAGCGATAGCGGATTCCCCTCCTACAATGAGCAGTTCTTC.